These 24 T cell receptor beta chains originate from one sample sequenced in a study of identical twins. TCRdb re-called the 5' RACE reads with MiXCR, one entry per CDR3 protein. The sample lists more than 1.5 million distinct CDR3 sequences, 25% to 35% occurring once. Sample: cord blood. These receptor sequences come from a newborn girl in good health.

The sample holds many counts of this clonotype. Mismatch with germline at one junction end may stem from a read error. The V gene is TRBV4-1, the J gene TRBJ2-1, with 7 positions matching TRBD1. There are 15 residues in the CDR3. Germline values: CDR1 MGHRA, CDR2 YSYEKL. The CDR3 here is CASSPDRVSYNEQFF. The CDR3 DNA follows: TGTGCCAGCAGTCCAGACAGGGTTTCCTACAATGAGCAGTTCTTC.

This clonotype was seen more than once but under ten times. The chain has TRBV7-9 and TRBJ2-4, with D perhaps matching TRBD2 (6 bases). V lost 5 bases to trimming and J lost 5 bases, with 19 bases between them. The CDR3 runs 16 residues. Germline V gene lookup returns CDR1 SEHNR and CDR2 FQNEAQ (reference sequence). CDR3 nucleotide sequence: TGTGCCAGCAGCCTCAGTCCCGGGACTTATCAAAACATTCAGTACTTC. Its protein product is CASSLSPGTYQNIQYF.

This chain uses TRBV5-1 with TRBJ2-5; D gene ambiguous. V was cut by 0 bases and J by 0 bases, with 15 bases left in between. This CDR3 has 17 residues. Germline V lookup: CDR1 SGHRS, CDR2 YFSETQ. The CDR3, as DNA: TGCGCCAGCAGCTTGGGAATGGGGTCTGGGTACCAAGAGACCCAGTACTTC. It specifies CASSLGMGSGYQETQYF.

The CDR3 DNA follows: TGCGCCAGCAGCCAAAGCGGGGGGGCAACCAAAAACATTCAGTACTTC. Its protein product is CASSQSGGATKNIQYF. The chain carries TRBV4-1 and TRBJ2-4; 10 nucleotides line up with TRBD2. V shed 2 bases, J shed 2 bases, and the junction held 3 bases outside the gene matches. This CDR3 spans 16 amino acids. Germline V gene sequence: CDR1 MGHRA, CDR2 YSYEKL.

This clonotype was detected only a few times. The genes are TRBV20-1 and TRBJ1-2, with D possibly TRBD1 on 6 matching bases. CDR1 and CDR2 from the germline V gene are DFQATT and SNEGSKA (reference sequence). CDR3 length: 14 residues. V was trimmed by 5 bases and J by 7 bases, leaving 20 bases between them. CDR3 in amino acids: CSALPGGPVGGYTF. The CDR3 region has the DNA TGCAGTGCTCTCCCCGGGGGGCCCGTCGGTGGCTACACCTTC.

CDR3 in DNA: TGTGCCAGCAGTTTTCTGGCAGGGGGAAATCAGCCCCAGCATTTT. Amino acids: CASSFLAGGNQPQHF. The chain is built from TRBV28 and TRBJ1-5, with 7 bases lining up with TRBD1. This CDR3 region has 15 residues. V was clipped by 3 bases and J by 4 bases; unmatched bases: 6. CDR1 and CDR2 from the germline V gene are MDHEN and SYDVKM. The entire variable domain, with the rest obtained from reference TRBV28 and TRBJ1-5, is as follows: DVKVTQSSRYLVKRTGEKVFLECVQDMDHENMFWYRQDPGLGLRLIYFSYDVKMKEKGDIPEGYSVSREKKERFSLILESASTNQTSMYLCASSFLAGGNQPQHFGDGTRLSIL.

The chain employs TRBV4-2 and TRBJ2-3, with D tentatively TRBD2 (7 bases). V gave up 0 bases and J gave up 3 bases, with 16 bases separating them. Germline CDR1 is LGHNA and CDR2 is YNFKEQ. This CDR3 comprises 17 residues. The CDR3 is CASSQEGAGAGTDTQYF. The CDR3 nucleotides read TGTGCCAGCAGCCAAGAGGGGGCGGGAGCAGGGACAGATACGCAGTATTTT.

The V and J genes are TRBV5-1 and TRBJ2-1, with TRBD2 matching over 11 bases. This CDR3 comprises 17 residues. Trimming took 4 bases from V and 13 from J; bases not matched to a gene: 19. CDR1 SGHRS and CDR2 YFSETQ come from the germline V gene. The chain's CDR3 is CASSHSRWGLAEETQFF. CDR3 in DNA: TGCGCCAGCAGCCACTCGCGGTGGGGACTAGCGGAAGAGACCCAGTTCTTC.

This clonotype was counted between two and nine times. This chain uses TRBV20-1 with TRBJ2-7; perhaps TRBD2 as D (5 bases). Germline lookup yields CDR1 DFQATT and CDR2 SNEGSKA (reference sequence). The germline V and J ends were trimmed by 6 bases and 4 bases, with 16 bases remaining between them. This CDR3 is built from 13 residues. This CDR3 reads CSARGTVGYEQYF. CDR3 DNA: TGCAGTGCCCGGGGTACAGTAGGGTACGAGCAGTACTTC.

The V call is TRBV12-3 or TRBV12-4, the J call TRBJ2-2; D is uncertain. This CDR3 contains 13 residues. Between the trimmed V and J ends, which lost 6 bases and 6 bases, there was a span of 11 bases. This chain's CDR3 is CASSQTTAGELFF. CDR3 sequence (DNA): TGTGCCAGCAGCCAAACTACGGCCGGGGAGCTGTTTTTT.

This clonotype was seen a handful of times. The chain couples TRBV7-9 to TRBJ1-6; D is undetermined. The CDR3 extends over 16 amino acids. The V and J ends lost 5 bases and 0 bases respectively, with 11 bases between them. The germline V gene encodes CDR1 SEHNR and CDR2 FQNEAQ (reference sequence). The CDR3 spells CASSPDLSSYNSPLHF. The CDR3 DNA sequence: TGTGCCAGCAGCCCGGACTTGAGCTCCTATAATTCACCCCTCCACTTT. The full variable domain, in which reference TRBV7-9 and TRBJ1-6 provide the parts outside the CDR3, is DTGVSQNPRHKITKRGQNVTFRCDPISEHNRLYWYRQTLGQGPEFLTYFQNEAQLEKSRLLSDRFSAERPKGSFSTLEIQRTEQGDSAMYLCASSPDLSSYNSPLHFGNGTRLTVT.

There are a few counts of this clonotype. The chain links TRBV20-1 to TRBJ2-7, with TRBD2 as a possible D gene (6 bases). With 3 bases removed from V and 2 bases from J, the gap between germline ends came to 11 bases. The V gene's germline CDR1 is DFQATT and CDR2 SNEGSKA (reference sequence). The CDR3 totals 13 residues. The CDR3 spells CSASGSLAYEQYF. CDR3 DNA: TGCAGTGCTAGCGGGAGCTTGGCCTACGAGCAGTACTTC.

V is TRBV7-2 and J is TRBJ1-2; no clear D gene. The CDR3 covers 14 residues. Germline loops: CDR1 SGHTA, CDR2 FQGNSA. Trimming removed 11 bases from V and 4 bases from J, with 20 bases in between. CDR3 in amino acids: CAGGRAEPSYGYTF. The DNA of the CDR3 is TGTGCCGGTGGACGCGCAGAGCCTTCCTATGGCTACACCTTC.

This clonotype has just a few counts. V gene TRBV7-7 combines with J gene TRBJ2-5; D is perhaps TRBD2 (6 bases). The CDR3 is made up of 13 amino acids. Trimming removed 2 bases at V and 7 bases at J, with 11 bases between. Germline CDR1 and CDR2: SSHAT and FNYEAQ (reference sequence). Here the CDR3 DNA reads TGTGCCAGCAGCTTAAAACAGGAGGGGACCCAGTACTTC. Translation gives CASSLKQEGTQYF. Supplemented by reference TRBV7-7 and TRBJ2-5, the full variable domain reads GAGVSQSPRYKVTKRGQDVTLRCDPISSHATLYWYQQALGQGPEFLTYFNYEAQPDKSGLPSDRFSAERPEGSISTLTIQRTEQRDSAMYRCASSLKQEGTQYFGPGTRLLVL.

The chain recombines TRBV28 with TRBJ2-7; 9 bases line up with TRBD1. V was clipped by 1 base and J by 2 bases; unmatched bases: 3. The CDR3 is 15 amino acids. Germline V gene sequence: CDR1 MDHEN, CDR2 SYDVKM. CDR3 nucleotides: TGTGCCAGCAGTTTATCGCGGACAGGGGCCTACGAGCAGTACTTC. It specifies CASSLSRTGAYEQYF.

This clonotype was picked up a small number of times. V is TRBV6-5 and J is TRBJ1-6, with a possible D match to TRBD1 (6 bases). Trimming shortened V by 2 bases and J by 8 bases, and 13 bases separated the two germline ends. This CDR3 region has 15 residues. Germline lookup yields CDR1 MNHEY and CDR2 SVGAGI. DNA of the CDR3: TGTGCCAGCAGTTACCACAGGGATGGGTATTCACCCCTCCACTTT. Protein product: CASSYHRDGYSPLHF.

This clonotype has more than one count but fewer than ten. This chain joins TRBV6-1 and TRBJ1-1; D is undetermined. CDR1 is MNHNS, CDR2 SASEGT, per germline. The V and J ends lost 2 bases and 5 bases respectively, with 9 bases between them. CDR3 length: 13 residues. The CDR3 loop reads CASSESSRTEAFF. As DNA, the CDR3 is TGTGCCAGCAGTGAATCGTCGAGGACTGAAGCTTTCTTT.

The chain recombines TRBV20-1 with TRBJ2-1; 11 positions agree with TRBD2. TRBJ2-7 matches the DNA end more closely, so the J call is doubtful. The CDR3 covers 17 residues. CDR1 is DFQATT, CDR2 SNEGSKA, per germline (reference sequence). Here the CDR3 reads CSVIAGGPDIFYNEQYF. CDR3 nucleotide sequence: TGCAGTGTCATAGCGGGAGGGCCTGACATCTTCTACAATGAGCAGTACTTC.

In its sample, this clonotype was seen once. The CDR3 here is CASSVTSGLAYNEQYF. The DNA of the CDR3 is TGTGCCAGCAGTGTTACTAGCGGCCTTGCCTACAATGAGCAGTACTTC. The J gene is TRBJ2-1, the V gene TRBV28; 8 bases are shared with TRBD2. The J call may not be correct, given that the DNA end is closer to TRBJ2-7. CDR3 length: 16 amino acids. From germline, CDR1 is MDHEN and CDR2 SYDVKM.

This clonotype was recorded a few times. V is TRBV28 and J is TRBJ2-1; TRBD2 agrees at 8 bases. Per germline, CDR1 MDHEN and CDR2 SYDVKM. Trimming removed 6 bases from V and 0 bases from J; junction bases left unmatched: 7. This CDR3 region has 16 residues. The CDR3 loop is CASSPPGTSSYNEQFF. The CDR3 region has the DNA TGTGCCAGCAGCCCCCCCGGGACTAGCTCCTACAATGAGCAGTTCTTC.

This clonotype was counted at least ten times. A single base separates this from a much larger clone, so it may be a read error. The CDR3 loop is CASTVGDTQYF. CDR3 coding DNA: TGTGCCAGCACCGTTGGAGATACGCAGTATTTT. This chain links TRBV12-3 or TRBV12-4 with TRBJ2-3; D remains ambiguous. Trimming removed 7 bases from V and 5 bases from J, with 7 bases in between. The CDR3 has 11 residues.

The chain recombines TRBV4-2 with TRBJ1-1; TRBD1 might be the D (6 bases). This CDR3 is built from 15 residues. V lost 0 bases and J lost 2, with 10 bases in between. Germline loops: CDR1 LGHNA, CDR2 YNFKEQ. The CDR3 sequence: CASSQDWGGNTEAFF. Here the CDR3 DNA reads TGTGCCAGCAGCCAAGATTGGGGGGGCAACACTGAAGCTTTCTTT.

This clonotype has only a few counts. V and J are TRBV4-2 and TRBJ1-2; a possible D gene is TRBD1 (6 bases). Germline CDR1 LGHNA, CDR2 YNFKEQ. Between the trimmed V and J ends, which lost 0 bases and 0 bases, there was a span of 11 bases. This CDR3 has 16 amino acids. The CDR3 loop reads CASSQEAGGANYGYTF. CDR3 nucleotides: TGTGCCAGCAGCCAAGAAGCTGGGGGCGCTAACTATGGCTACACCTTC.

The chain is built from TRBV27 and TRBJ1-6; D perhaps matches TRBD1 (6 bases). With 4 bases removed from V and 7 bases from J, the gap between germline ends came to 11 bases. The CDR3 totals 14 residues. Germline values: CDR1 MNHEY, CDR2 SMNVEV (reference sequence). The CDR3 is CASSSWTANSPLHF. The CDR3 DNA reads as TGTGCCAGCAGTTCCTGGACAGCGAATTCACCCCTCCACTTT.